Listed below are T cell receptor beta chains from one sample, sequenced in a study of cytomegalovirus exposure and HLA in healthy donors. Sequencing used immunoSEQ multiplex PCR; TCRdb keeps in-frame clones, though not all of them. This table holds hundreds of thousands of clones, 60% to 80% found once. What was sequenced was PBMCs. The origin of the receptors is a male donor in good health and CMV-seronegative. CDR3s include the opening cysteine and the closing phenylalanine or tryptophan. Fields, in order: J gene, clone size, V gene, CDR3 protein. Expanded clones get a size class; other rows say once, few or many, or leave the size out.

TRBJ2-1 once TRBV7-8 CASSSLARESSYNEQFF
TRBJ2-1 - TRBV5-1 CASSPDFSSYNEQFF
TRBJ2-5 - TRBV9 CASSVGLGGNQETQYF
TRBJ1-2 once TRBV30 CAYDMLYGYTF
TRBJ2-2 once TRBV27 CASSVLAGVHTGELFF
TRBJ2-5 - TRBV5-1 CASSLTSAEETQYF
TRBJ2-2 - TRBV6-1 CASSSPPGVTGELFF
TRBJ2-5 - TRBV5-1 CASKTSGGIQETQYF
TRBJ2-5 - TRBV5-1 CASVTEGETQYF
TRBJ2-5 - TRBV6-6 CASSQPFGGRKETQYF
TRBJ2-7 once TRBV5-1 CASSLVLGAYEQYF
TRBJ1-5 - TRBV6-6 CASSPGGQGDQPQHF
TRBJ1-1 few TRBV19 CASNRDRGFMNTEAFF
TRBJ2-1 - TRBV27 CASSFDSFDPFF
TRBJ1-5 - TRBV30 CAWSVRGGAQPQHF
TRBJ2-7 - TRBV6-1 CASSTSGGSAYEQYF
TRBJ1-4 - TRBV6-6 CASSWAGGQEKLFF
TRBJ2-7 - TRBV19 CASSLRVGDYSYEQYF
TRBJ2-7 once TRBV2 CASSERQGAYEQYF
TRBJ2-2 - TRBV19 CASIKGGRGSGELFF
TRBJ2-3 once TRBV14 CASSPGLAASTDTQYF
TRBJ2-7 once TRBV28 CASSFPGRGDYEQYF
TRBJ2-2 - TRBV19 CASSIGRATGELFF
TRBJ2-7 - TRBV5-6 CASSPDRYSYEQYF
TRBJ1-4 - TRBV10-3 CAISPGNNEKLFF
TRBJ2-3 few TRBV5-6 CASSRGLAGMSDTQYF
TRBJ2-5 few TRBV2 CASSDAGRETQYF
TRBJ2-7 - TRBV4-3 CASSQEDSCGRAADF
TRBJ1-1 - TRBV28 CASSRLMRSEAFF
TRBJ2-7 - TRBV5-1 CASSTEGAYEQYF
TRBJ1-5 - TRBV19 CASTGRGAVVVNQPQHF
TRBJ2-2 - TRBV11-2 CASSFMGGTGELFF
TRBJ2-1 - TRBV7-9 CASSLALAEYNEQFF
TRBJ2-1 once TRBV7-6 CASSLLASGSSYNEQFF
TRBJ1-1 - TRBV18 CASSPPGGTEAFF